This TCR beta chain appears in the sequencing data of a study of post-analysis software for immune sequencing data. Whole-study context: The courses of disease that were included comprised relapsing-remitting, secondary progressive and progressive-relapsing multiple sclerosis. General study findings and limits: Patients carried 4 or 5 TRBV segments more frequently than controls did, and TRBV5-6, TRBV5-1 and TRBV20-1 were among them. Relative to controls, patients with multiple sclerosis showed significantly lower normalized Chao1 diversity.

Each TCR beta cDNA library carried unique molecular identifiers. There were about 0.85 to 11 million T cells, and 400,000 to 650,000 cDNA molecules came from them. TCRdb re-called the PCR reads with MiXCR, one entry per CDR3 protein. This table has around 400,000 distinct CDR3 sequences, over 30% appearing once. Germline trimming cut 3 bases from V and 3 bases from J; bases unmatched to any gene: 1. The length of the CDR3 is 13 residues. Germline lookup yields CDR1 SGHTA and CDR2 FQGNSA. Remarks on this clonotype: Its antigen is as yet unknown.

Sequencing input: blood. The chain uses TRBV7-2 and TRBJ2-7; 8 bases align to TRBD1. The receptor's source is a girl aged 2 to 9 with multiple sclerosis. The chain's CDR3 is CASSFTGGYEQYF. CDR3 bases: TGTGCCAGCAGCTTCACAGGGGGCTACGAGCAGTACTTC.